This T cell receptor (beta chain) was captured by sequencing in a study of preoperative IRX-2 immunotherapy in early breast cancer. Using immunoSEQ multiplex PCR, the repertoire was profiled, and TCRdb retains in-frame clones only, with some absent. The table includes 90,000 to 100,000 clones, roughly 88% detected once. The sample's treatment: preoperative locoregional IRX-2 cytokine immunotherapy. This phase Ib study tested locoregional IRX-2 cytokine immunotherapy given before surgery. Losses at the gene ends were 5 bases for V and 9 bases for J; bases not matched to a gene: 4. CDR1 and CDR2 (germline): WNHNN, SYGVQD (reference sequence). The CDR3 length is 13 residues.

The chain couples TRBV10-1 to TRBJ2-1; 10 bases are shared with TRBD2. Specimen: tumor tissue, collected after IRX-2 immunotherapy. This TCR came from a human donor with breast cancer. The CDR3 here is CASSSGRAGEQFF. In DNA form, the CDR3 reads TGCGCCAGCAGTAGCGGGAGGGCCGGTGAGCAGTTCTTC.